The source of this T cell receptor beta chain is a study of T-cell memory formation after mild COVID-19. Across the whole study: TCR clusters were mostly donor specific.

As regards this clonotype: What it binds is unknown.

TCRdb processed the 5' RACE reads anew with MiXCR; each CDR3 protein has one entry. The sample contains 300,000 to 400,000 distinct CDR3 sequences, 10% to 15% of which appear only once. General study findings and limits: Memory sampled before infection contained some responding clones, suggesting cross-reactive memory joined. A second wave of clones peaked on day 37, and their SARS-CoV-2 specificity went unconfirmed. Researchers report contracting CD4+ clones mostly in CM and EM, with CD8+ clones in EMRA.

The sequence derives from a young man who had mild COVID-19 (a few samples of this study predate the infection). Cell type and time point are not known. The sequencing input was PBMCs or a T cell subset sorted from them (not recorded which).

For the CDR3, the DNA is TGTGCCAGCAGTATCCGGGGTAACCTTTTAGATACGCAGTATTTT. Its translation is CASSIRGNLLDTQYF. V usage is TRBV6-1 and J usage is TRBJ2-3; tentatively, D is TRBD2 (5 bases). Germline loops: CDR1 MNHNS, CDR2 SASEGT. Trimming left V 5 bases short and J 5 bases short, with 17 bases between. This CDR3 contains 15 residues.